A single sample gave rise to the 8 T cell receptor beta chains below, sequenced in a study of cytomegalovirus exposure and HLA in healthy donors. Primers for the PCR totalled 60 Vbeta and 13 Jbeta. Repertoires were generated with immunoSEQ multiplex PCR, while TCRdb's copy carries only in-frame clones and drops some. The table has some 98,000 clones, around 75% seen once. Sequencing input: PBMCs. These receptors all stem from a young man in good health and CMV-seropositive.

CDR3 nucleotides: TGTGCCAGCAGCAAAAGGGAAGGGAGAGGAAATCAGCCCCAGCATTTT. Translating it yields CASSKREGRGNQPQHF. This chain connects TRBV21-1 to TRBJ1-5. TRBV21-1 is a listed pseudogene. CDR3 size: 16 residues.

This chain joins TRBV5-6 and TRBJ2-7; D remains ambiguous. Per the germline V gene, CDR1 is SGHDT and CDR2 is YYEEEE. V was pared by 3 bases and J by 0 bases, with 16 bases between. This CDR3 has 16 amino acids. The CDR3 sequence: CASSSKPGHYSYEQYF. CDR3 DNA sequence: TGTGCCAGCAGCTCGAAACCGGGTCACTACTCCTACGAGCAGTACTTC. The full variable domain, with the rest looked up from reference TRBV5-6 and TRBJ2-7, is DAGVTQSPTHLIKTRGQQVTLRCSPKSGHDTVSWYQQALGQGPQFIFQYYEEEERQRGNFPDRFSGHQFPNYSSELNVNALLLGDSALYLCASSSKPGHYSYEQYFGPGTRLTVT.

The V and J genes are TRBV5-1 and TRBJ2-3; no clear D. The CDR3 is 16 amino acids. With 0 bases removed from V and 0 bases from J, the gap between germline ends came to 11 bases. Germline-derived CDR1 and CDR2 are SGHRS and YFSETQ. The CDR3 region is CASSLGLTGSTDTQYF. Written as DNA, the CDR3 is TGCGCCAGCAGCTTGGGACTTACGGGTAGCACAGATACGCAGTATTTT.

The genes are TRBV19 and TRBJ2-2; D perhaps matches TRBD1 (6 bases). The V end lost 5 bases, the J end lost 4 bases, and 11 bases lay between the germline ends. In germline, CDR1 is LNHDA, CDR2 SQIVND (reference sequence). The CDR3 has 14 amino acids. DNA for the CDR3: TGTGCCAGTAGTTCCAACAGGGTCACCGGGGAGCTGTTTTTT. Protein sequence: CASSSNRVTGELFF.

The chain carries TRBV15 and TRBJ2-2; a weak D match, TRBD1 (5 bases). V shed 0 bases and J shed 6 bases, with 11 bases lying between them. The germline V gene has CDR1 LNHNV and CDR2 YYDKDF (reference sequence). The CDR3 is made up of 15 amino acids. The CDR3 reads CATSRDLGVPGELFF. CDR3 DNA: TGTGCCACCAGCAGAGATCTAGGGGTTCCCGGGGAGCTGTTTTTT.

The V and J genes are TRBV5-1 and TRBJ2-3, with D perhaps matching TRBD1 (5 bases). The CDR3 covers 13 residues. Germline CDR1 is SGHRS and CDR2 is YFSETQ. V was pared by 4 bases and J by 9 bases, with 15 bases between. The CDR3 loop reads CASSPTEFSTQYF. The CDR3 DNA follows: TGCGCCAGCAGCCCGACAGAGTTTAGCACGCAGTATTTT.

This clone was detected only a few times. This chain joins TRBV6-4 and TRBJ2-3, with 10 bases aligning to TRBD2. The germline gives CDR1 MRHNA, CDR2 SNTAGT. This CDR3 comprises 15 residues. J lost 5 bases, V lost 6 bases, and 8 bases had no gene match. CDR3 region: CASSASGGARDTQYF. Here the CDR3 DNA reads TGTGCCAGCAGCGCGAGCGGGGGGGCCAGAGATACGCAGTATTTT.

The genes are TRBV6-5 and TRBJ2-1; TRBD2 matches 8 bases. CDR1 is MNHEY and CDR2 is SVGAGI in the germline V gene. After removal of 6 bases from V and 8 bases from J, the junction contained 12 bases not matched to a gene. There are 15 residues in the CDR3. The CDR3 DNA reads TGTGCCAGCAGGGAGAGAGCGGGGGACGGGGATGAGCAGTTCTTC. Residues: CASRERAGDGDEQFF.